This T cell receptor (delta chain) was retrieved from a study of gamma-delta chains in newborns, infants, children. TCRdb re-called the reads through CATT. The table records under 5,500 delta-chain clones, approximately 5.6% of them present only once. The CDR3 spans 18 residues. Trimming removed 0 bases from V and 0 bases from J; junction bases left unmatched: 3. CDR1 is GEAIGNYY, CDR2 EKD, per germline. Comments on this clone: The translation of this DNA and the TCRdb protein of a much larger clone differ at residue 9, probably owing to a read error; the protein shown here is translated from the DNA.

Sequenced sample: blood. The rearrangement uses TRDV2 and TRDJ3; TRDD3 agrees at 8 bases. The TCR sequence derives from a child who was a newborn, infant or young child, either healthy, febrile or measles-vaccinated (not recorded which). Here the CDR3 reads CACDTVGGCSWDTRQMFF. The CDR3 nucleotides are TGTGCCTGTGACACCGTTGGGGGATGCTCCTGGGACACCCGACAGATGTTTTTC.